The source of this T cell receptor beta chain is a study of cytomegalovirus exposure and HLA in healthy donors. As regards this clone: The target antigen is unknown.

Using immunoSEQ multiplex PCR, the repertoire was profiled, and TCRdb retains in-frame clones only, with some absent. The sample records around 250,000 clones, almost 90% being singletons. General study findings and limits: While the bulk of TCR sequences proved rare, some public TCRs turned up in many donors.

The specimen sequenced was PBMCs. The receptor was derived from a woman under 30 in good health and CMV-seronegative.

The CDR3 here is CASSERASDYGYTF. In DNA form, the CDR3 reads TGTGCCAGCAGTGAGAGGGCTTCAGATTATGGCTACACCTTC. This rearrangement joins TRBV6-4 to TRBJ1-2; D is undetermined. Germline V gene sequence: CDR1 MRHNA, CDR2 SNTAGT. V gave up 3 bases and J gave up 5 bases, with 13 bases separating them. The CDR3 length is 14 residues.